Sequencing of this TCR beta chain was carried out in a study of identical twins. The table lists this clonotype with a few counts. TCRdb reprocessed the 5' RACE reads with MiXCR, giving one entry per CDR3 protein. The table includes about 520,000 distinct CDR3 sequences, less than 25% detected once. This sample was shared with a second study, whose subject was T cells expressing NK-cell markers. That report adds: Restriction of the sorted population to alpha-beta TCR T cells was achieved in several experiments with an anti-gamma-delta TCR antibody. There were a handful of donors in whom these clonotypes also led the CD3+CD56-NKG2C+ fraction.

This sequence was found in a young woman in good health. Sequenced: CD4+ T cells sorted from blood.

For the CDR3, the DNA is TGCAGCGTTGCCAGCTCCTATGGCTACACCTTC. Its protein product is CSVASSYGYTF. This chain links TRBV29-1 with TRBJ1-2; D ambiguous. The CDR3 covers 11 residues. The V gene lost 4 bases and the J gene lost 4 bases, with 7 bases spanning the gap. CDR1 is SQVTM, CDR2 ANQGSEA, per germline. Filled out from reference TRBV29-1 and TRBJ1-2, the complete variable domain reads SAVISQKPSRDICQRGTSLTIQCQVDSQVTMMFWYRQQPGQSLTLIATANQGSEATYESGFVIDKFPISRPNLTFSTLTVSNMSPEDSSIYLCSVASSYGYTFGSGTRLTVV.